One sample yielded the 31 T cell receptor beta chains listed below, sequenced in a study of blood T cell repertoires in COVID-19 (dated by TCRdb to 2018 to 2020). Libraries were constructed by the immunoSEQ multiplex PCR assay. The table comes from immuneACCESS by way of TCRdb, which keeps in-frame sequences with V and J called. Part of the clones is missing from these tables; in studies checked, under half for an unresolved V gene and the rest for unknown reasons. In all, the sample holds approximately 70,000 clones, and 85% to 90% of those were seen once. The ten biggest clones cover less than 7.5% of the sample. The sequencing input was peripheral blood. All receptors come from a woman of 80 years or more with active COVID-19.

The CDR3 is CASSQEWTATYEQYF. The CDR3 coding sequence is TGCGCCAGCAGCCAAGAGTGGACAGCCACCTACGAGCAGTACTTC. The chain couples TRBV4-3 to TRBJ2-7; D is possibly TRBD1 (6 bases). This CDR3 has 15 residues. The V end lost 0 bases, the J end lost 2 bases, and 11 bases lay between the germline ends. Germline CDR1 LGHNA, CDR2 YSLEER.

The gene calls are TRBV7-8 and TRBJ2-5; D is possibly TRBD2 (6 bases). Germline assignment: CDR1 SGHVS and CDR2 FQNEAQ. The V end lost 3 bases, the J end lost 2 bases, and 13 bases lay between the germline ends. The CDR3 is 15 residues long. CDR3 sequence reads: CASSFRLGRQETQYF. CDR3 nucleotides: TGTGCCAGCAGCTTCCGACTAGGACGTCAAGAGACCCAGTACTTC.

V and J are TRBV21-1 and TRBJ2-5; TRBD2, the table's D call, lacks a check against the DNA. TRBV21-1 is labeled a pseudogene. The length of the CDR3 is 16 residues. CDR3 region: CASSVTRLEYQETQYF. The CDR3, as DNA: TGTGCCAGCAGCGTAACGCGACTAGAGTATCAAGAGACCCAGTACTTC.

This clone showed up just once. The chain combines TRBV7-8 with TRBJ2-3; D perhaps matches TRBD2 (5 bases). This CDR3 region has 14 residues. Germline V lookup: CDR1 SGHVS, CDR2 FQNEAQ. Between the trimmed V and J ends, which lost 0 bases and 4 bases, there was a span of 8 bases. Here the CDR3 DNA reads TGTGCCAGCAGCTTAGCGAGGGTGGCAGATACGCAGTATTTT. The encoded protein is CASSLARVADTQYF.

This chain uses TRBV5-1 with TRBJ2-2; 12 bases are shared with TRBD1. The germline CDR1 and CDR2 sequences are SGHRS and YFSETQ. The CDR3 covers 16 residues. V gave up 3 bases and J gave up 5 bases; unmatched junction bases: 5. Here the CDR3 reads CASSSGTGGRTGELFF. The CDR3 region has the DNA TGCGCCAGCAGCTCCGGGACAGGGGGCCGAACCGGGGAGCTGTTTTTT. The whole variable domain, filled in from reference TRBV5-1 and TRBJ2-2, reads KAGVTQTPRYLIKTRGQQVTLSCSPISGHRSVSWYQQTPGQGLQFLFEYFSETQRNKGNFPGRFSGRQFSNSRSEMNVSTLELGDSALYLCASSSGTGGRTGELFFGEGSRLTVL.

The rearrangement uses TRBV7-2 and TRBJ2-3; 7 bases line up with TRBD2. This CDR3 has 17 residues. Germline V gives CDR1 SGHTA, CDR2 FQGNSA. Unmatched junction bases numbered 16, after V lost 5 bases and J lost 5 bases. For the CDR3, the DNA is TGTGCCAGCAGCCCTAGATACGGCGGGAGTGGAGGAGATACGCAGTATTTT. This encodes CASSPRYGGSGGDTQYF.

The rearrangement joins TRBV2 to TRBJ2-1, with TRBD2 matching over 7 bases. Per the germline V gene, CDR1 is SNHLY and CDR2 is FYNNEI. The CDR3 is 13 residues long. The ends lost 7 bases at V and 8 bases at J; junction bases unmatched: 8. DNA for the CDR3: TGTGCCAGCAATGGCGGGAGTCTCTATGAGCAGTTCTTC. Translated: CASNGGSLYEQFF.

The chain employs TRBV7-2 and TRBJ2-1, with unresolved D. Trimming shortened V by 3 bases and J by 4 bases, and 10 bases separated the two germline ends. CDR3 length: 14 residues. Germline V gene lookup returns CDR1 SGHTA and CDR2 FQGNSA. CDR3 coding DNA: TGTGCCAGCAGCTTGACAAGGTCGTACAATGAGCAGTTCTTC. Protein sequence: CASSLTRSYNEQFF.

This chain links TRBV7-9 with TRBJ2-1; 11 nucleotides agree with TRBD1. This CDR3 has 16 residues. V trimming: 2 bases; J trimming: 5 bases; junction bases outside the gene matches: 5. Germline CDR1 reads SEHNR; CDR2 reads FQNEAQ (reference sequence). The CDR3 DNA reads TGTGCCAGCAGCTTATTCGGGACAGGGGGAAACAATGAGCAGTTCTTC. This codes for CASSLFGTGGNNEQFF.

This clone was counted only a few times. The chain links TRBV7-3 to TRBJ2-6; tentative D call: TRBD2 (6 bases). Germline CDR1 reads SGHTA; CDR2 reads FQGTGA. Trimming shortened V by 4 bases and J by 4 bases, and 11 bases separated the two germline ends. The CDR3 contains 15 residues. CDR3 bases: TGTGCCAGCAGCTCACGGGGGACCGGGGCCAACGTCCTGACTTTC. Protein: CASSSRGTGANVLTF.

This chain joins TRBV28 and TRBJ2-7; D remains unclear. The CDR3 sequence is 12 residues long. Trimming removed 7 bases from V and 4 bases from J, with 11 bases in between. Germline lookup yields CDR1 MDHEN and CDR2 SYDVKM. The chain's CDR3 is CASTVSGYEQYF. The CDR3 DNA is TGTGCCAGCACCGTTTCCGGGTACGAGCAGTACTTC. The entire variable domain, with the rest obtained from reference TRBV28 and TRBJ2-7, is as follows: DVKVTQSSRYLVKRTGEKVFLECVQDMDHENMFWYRQDPGLGLRLIYFSYDVKMKEKGDIPEGYSVSREKKERFSLILESASTNQTSMYLCASTVSGYEQYFGPGTRLTVT.

J is TRBJ2-7 and V is TRBV7-9, with D possibly TRBD1 on 5 matching bases. The CDR3 spans 15 residues. Germline V CDR1 and CDR2: SEHNR, FQNEAQ (reference sequence). V was pared by 5 bases and J by 5 bases, with 19 bases between. The CDR3 protein is CASSLKGIIGDEQYF. CDR3 bases: TGTGCCAGCAGCCTTAAGGGGATCATCGGTGACGAGCAGTACTTC.

This clone was counted once. V and J are TRBV28 and TRBJ1-3, with a possible D match to TRBD1 (6 bases). The V end lost 2 bases, the J end lost 0 bases, and 11 bases lay between the germline ends. The CDR3 sequence is 16 residues long. Germline CDR1 reads MDHEN; CDR2 reads SYDVKM. This chain's CDR3 is CASSLPRTASGNTIYF. DNA for the CDR3: TGTGCCAGCAGTTTACCCCGGACAGCCTCTGGAAACACCATATATTTT.

The chain employs TRBV24-1 and TRBJ2-5; D is perhaps TRBD1 (7 bases). CDR1 KGHDR and CDR2 SFDVKD come from the germline V gene. The V and J ends lost 4 bases and 2 bases respectively, with 19 bases between them. The CDR3 has 17 amino acids. CDR3 protein: CATSDTRQGGDQETQYF. The CDR3 DNA reads as TGTGCCACCAGTGACACAAGGCAGGGGGGCGATCAAGAGACCCAGTACTTC.

The J gene is TRBJ1-2, the V gene TRBV19, with D possibly TRBD1 on 6 matching bases. The length of the CDR3 is 15 residues. The germline V and J ends were trimmed by 2 bases and 4 bases, with 14 bases remaining between them. Germline V lookup: CDR1 LNHDA, CDR2 SQIVND (reference sequence). Here the CDR3 reads CASSIHPGVGYGYTF. For the CDR3, the DNA is TGTGCCAGTAGTATACACCCAGGGGTGGGCTATGGCTACACCTTC.

The chain has TRBV10-3 and TRBJ2-7; 8 positions agree with TRBD1. Germline CDR1 is ENHRY and CDR2 is SYGVKD. The V segment lost 5 bases and the J segment 4 bases; nucleotides outside the gene matches: 4. This CDR3 has 13 amino acids. The CDR3 bases are TGTGCCATCAGTCATACAGGGGGGTACGAGCAGTACTTC. It yields the protein CAISHTGGYEQYF.

The chain is built from TRBV19 and TRBJ2-5; 13 positions agree with TRBD2. The ends lost 6 bases at V and 1 base at J; junction bases unmatched: 14. CDR1 and CDR2 from the germline V gene are LNHDA and SQIVND (reference sequence). This CDR3 spans 19 amino acids. CDR3 nucleotides: TGTGCCAGTAGCCGAAAAGGACTAGCGGGAGCGGGGGGCCAAGAGACCCAGTACTTC. Residues: CASSRKGLAGAGGQETQYF.

The rearrangement uses TRBV5-5 and TRBJ2-7, with D possibly TRBD2 on 6 matching bases. Trimming took 1 base from V and 0 from J, leaving 11 bases between them. Germline-derived CDR1 and CDR2 are SGHKS and YYEKEE (reference sequence). The CDR3 totals 15 residues. CDR3 in amino acids: CASSLLAATSYEQYF. The CDR3 DNA sequence: TGTGCCAGCAGCTTGTTAGCGGCCACCTCCTACGAGCAGTACTTC.

The chain links TRBV9 to TRBJ2-5, with D possibly being TRBD2 (7 bases). Per germline, CDR1 SGDLS and CDR2 YYNGEE. V lost 2 bases and J lost 4, with 15 bases in between. The CDR3 contains 15 residues. The CDR3 protein is CASSVRGRGGETQYF. The CDR3 DNA reads TGTGCCAGCAGCGTTCGGGGGCGCGGGGGAGAGACCCAGTACTTC.

This clone was seen once. The genes are TRBV4-3 and TRBJ2-1; 11 bases line up with TRBD2. This CDR3 spans 16 amino acids. Germline V gene sequence: CDR1 LGHNA, CDR2 YSLEER. J gave up 4 bases and V 1 base, and 3 bases lay outside the gene matches. The DNA for the CDR3 is TGCGCCAGCAGCCAAGCGGCTAGCGGGAGGTACAATGAGCAGTTCTTC. It encodes CASSQAASGRYNEQFF.

J is TRBJ2-7 and V is TRBV6-5; D possibly corresponds to TRBD2 (5 bases). CDR1 MNHEY and CDR2 SVGAGI come from the germline V gene. CDR3 length: 13 residues. Trimming took 6 bases from V and 3 from J, leaving 12 bases between them. The CDR3 loop is CASSQSRGYEQYF. The CDR3 nucleotides read TGTGCCAGCAGCCAAAGTCGGGGCTACGAGCAGTACTTC.

As to this clone: Within the sample, other DNA sequences also encode this same CDR3. The chain links TRBV5-1 to TRBJ2-3, with 9 nucleotides matching TRBD2. The junction had 3 bases not matched to a gene; V was cut back by 0 bases and J by 1 base. Germline CDR1 is SGHRS and CDR2 is YFSETQ. The CDR3 spans 16 residues. The CDR3, as DNA: TGCGCCAGCAGCTTGGAACTAGCGGGCGGCACAGATACGCAGTATTTT. Translated: CASSLELAGGTDTQYF. Together with reference TRBV5-1 and TRBJ2-3, the CDR3 gives the full variable domain: KAGVTQTPRYLIKTRGQQVTLSCSPISGHRSVSWYQQTPGQGLQFLFEYFSETQRNKGNFPGRFSGRQFSNSRSEMNVSTLELGDSALYLCASSLELAGGTDTQYFGPGTRLTVL.

The chain links TRBV28 to TRBJ1-4; possible D gene TRBD1, 5 bases. The germline gives CDR1 MDHEN, CDR2 SYDVKM. The V gene lost 3 bases and the J gene lost 5 bases, with 16 bases spanning the gap. There are 16 residues in the CDR3. In nucleotides, the CDR3 is TGTGCCAGCAGTTTCTCGGTGACAGTCTGGAATGAAAAACTGTTTTTT. Amino acids: CASSFSVTVWNEKLFF.

The CDR3 is CASSQGGQLSGANVLTF. DNA of the CDR3: TGCGCCAGCAGCCAAGGAGGACAGCTCTCTGGGGCCAACGTCCTGACTTTC. The chain employs TRBV4-1 and TRBJ2-6, with D possibly being TRBD1 (6 bases). Germline assignment: CDR1 MGHRA and CDR2 YSYEKL. V gave up 1 base and J gave up 0 bases, with 10 bases separating them. CDR3 length: 17 amino acids.

The sample holds a few counts of this clone. The rearrangement joins TRBV7-9 to TRBJ1-6; TRBD1 matches at 9 bases. This CDR3 spans 15 amino acids. V dropped 3 bases and J dropped 9; count of bases not matched to a gene: 6. Germline V gene data show CDR1 as SEHNR and CDR2 as FQNEAQ (reference sequence). The CDR3 sequence is CASSFGGTGSSPLHF. Here the CDR3 DNA reads TGTGCCAGCAGCTTTGGTGGGACAGGGAGTTCACCCCTCCACTTT.

The chain joins TRBV7-7 to TRBJ2-6; D perhaps matches TRBD2 (5 bases). With 5 bases removed from V and 1 base from J, the gap between germline ends came to 9 bases. The CDR3 runs 15 residues. In germline, CDR1 is SSHAT, CDR2 FNYEAQ (reference sequence). The CDR3 protein is CASSPDWSGANVLTF. DNA for the CDR3: TGTGCCAGCAGCCCGGACTGGTCTGGGGCCAACGTCCTGACTTTC.

The rearrangement uses TRBV28 and TRBJ2-4; D is perhaps TRBD2 (6 bases). Looked up from germline, CDR1 is MDHEN and CDR2 is SYDVKM. The CDR3 is made up of 12 amino acids. The V end was cut by 7 bases, the J end by 6 bases, with 10 bases between. DNA of the CDR3: TGTGCCAGCAATTCCGGGGGAAACATTCAGTACTTC. As protein: CASNSGGNIQYF.

J is TRBJ2-7 and V is TRBV4-3; 11 nucleotides align to TRBD2. There are 16 residues in the CDR3. CDR1 and CDR2 (germline): LGHNA, YSLEER. V was pared by 2 bases and J by 4 bases, with 7 bases of the junction left unmatched. CDR3: CASSQFLAGGSYEQYF. The CDR3 DNA follows: TGCGCCAGCAGCCAATTCCTAGCGGGAGGTTCTTACGAGCAGTACTTC.

As DNA, the CDR3 is TGTGCCAGTAGAAGGGACAGGGAAGTTCTCGGGGAGCTGTTTTTT. Residues: CASRRDREVLGELFF. The J gene is TRBJ2-2, the V gene TRBV19; 9 bases are shared with TRBD1. The germline V gene encodes CDR1 LNHDA and CDR2 SQIVND (reference sequence). V trimming: 6 bases; J trimming: 7 bases; junction bases outside the gene matches: 9. The CDR3 runs to 15 residues.

The chain carries TRBV27 and TRBJ2-3; a possible D gene is TRBD1 (6 bases). V was pared by 4 bases and J by 2 bases, with 16 bases between. Per germline, CDR1 MNHEY and CDR2 SMNVEV (reference sequence). The CDR3 totals 16 residues. This CDR3 is CASSSITGTNTDTQYF. In DNA, the CDR3 is TGTGCCAGCAGTTCAATTACCGGGACAAACACAGATACGCAGTATTTT.

The chain uses TRBV7-2 and TRBJ1-2; perhaps TRBD1 as D (6 bases). CDR1 SGHTA and CDR2 FQGNSA come from the germline V gene. This CDR3 has 15 residues. Trimming took off 1 base at V and 5 bases at J, with 14 bases between the two ends. CDR3 coding DNA: TGTGCCAGCAGCTTAGACTCTGGACAGATTTATGGCTACACCTTC. Amino acid sequence: CASSLDSGQIYGYTF. The whole variable domain, filled in from reference TRBV7-2 and TRBJ1-2, reads GAGVSQSPSNKVTEKGKDVELRCDPISGHTALYWYRQSLGQGLEFLIYFQGNSAPDKSGLPSDRFSAERTGGSVSTLTIQRTQQEDSAVYLCASSLDSGQIYGYTFGSGTRLTVV.